One sample yielded the 10 T cell receptor beta chains listed below, sequenced in a study of OX40 agonist ivuxolimab in advanced cancers. Repertoires were generated with immunoSEQ multiplex PCR, while TCRdb's copy carries only in-frame clones and drops some. This sample has tens of thousands of clones, with approximately 90% found just once. This specimen was CD4+ or CD8+ T cells sorted from blood, taken in a trial of the OX40 agonist ivuxolimab. Source of these receptors: an adult with an advanced solid tumor such as melanoma, head and neck, liver or kidney cancer.

The chain recombines TRBV30 with TRBJ1-2; D call uncertain. The germline gives CDR1 GTSNPN, CDR2 SVGIG (reference sequence). CDR3 length: 12 amino acids. V was clipped by 0 bases and J by 4 bases, with 6 bases between them. The CDR3 DNA reads TGTGCCTGGAGTGTTGAACTCTATGGCTACACCTTC. It yields the protein CAWSVELYGYTF. Using reference TRBV30 and TRBJ1-2 for the parts outside the CDR3, the full variable domain is SQTIHQWPATLVQPVGSPLSLECTVEGTSNPNLYWYRQAAGRGLQLLFYSVGIGQISSEVPQNLSASRPQDRQFILSSKKLLLSDSGFYLCAWSVELYGYTFGSGTRLTVV.

The rearrangement uses TRBV10-3 and TRBJ1-3; TRBD1 matches at 7 bases. This CDR3 comprises 15 residues. CDR1 is ENHRY and CDR2 is SYGVKD in the germline V gene. J was trimmed by 2 bases and V by 1 base; bases with no gene match: 2. For the CDR3, the DNA is TGTGCCATCAGTGAGTTTGGGACAGCTGGAAACACCATATATTTT. Protein sequence: CAISEFGTAGNTIYF.

The chain recombines TRBV7-9 with TRBJ2-4; a weak D match, TRBD1 (7 bases). The ends were cut back, 1 base at V and 1 base at J, with 14 bases in the middle. The CDR3 has 17 residues. Germline CDR1 is SEHNR and CDR2 is FQNEAQ (reference sequence). CDR3 in DNA: TGTGCCAGCAGCTTAGGGTCAGGGGGGCTTGCCAAAAACATTCAGTACTTC. Translated, it gives CASSLGSGGLAKNIQYF.

J is TRBJ2-7 and V is TRBV2; D is unresolved. Germline-derived CDR1 and CDR2 are SNHLY and FYNNEI. Trimming stripped 3 bases from V and 3 bases from J, with 12 bases between. The CDR3 length is 14 residues. The CDR3 sequence is CASSEERVNYEQYF. For the CDR3, the DNA is TGTGCCAGCAGTGAGGAGAGAGTAAACTACGAGCAGTACTTC. The entire variable domain, with the rest obtained from reference TRBV2 and TRBJ2-7, is as follows: EPEVTQTPSHQVTQMGQEVILRCVPISNHLYFYWYRQILGQKVEFLVSFYNNEISEKSEIFDDQFSVERPDGSNFTLKIRSTKLEDSAMYFCASSEERVNYEQYFGPGTRLTVT.

The chain combines TRBV30 with TRBJ2-7; unclear D gene. This CDR3 comprises 12 residues. In germline, CDR1 is GTSNPN, CDR2 SVGIG (reference sequence). Trimming shortened V by 2 bases and J by 5 bases, and 10 bases separated the two germline ends. The chain's CDR3 is CAWSWTGNEQYF. CDR3 sequence (DNA): TGTGCCTGGAGTTGGACGGGCAACGAGCAGTACTTC. Complete variable domain (other parts from reference TRBV30 and TRBJ2-7): SQTIHQWPATLVQPVGSPLSLECTVEGTSNPNLYWYRQAAGRGLQLLFYSVGIGQISSEVPQNLSASRPQDRQFILSSKKLLLSDSGFYLCAWSWTGNEQYFGPGTRLTVT.

The chain has TRBV7-9 and TRBJ2-7; D is unclear. Germline V gene sequence: CDR1 SEHNR, CDR2 FQNEAQ (reference sequence). Trimming took off 5 bases at V and 5 bases at J, with 7 bases between the two ends. The CDR3 has 11 amino acids. CDR3 coding DNA: TGTGCCAGCAGCCTTTCGGACGAGCAGTACTTC. Translated, it gives CASSLSDEQYF.

V and J are TRBV4-2 and TRBJ2-7, with 11 bases identical to TRBD2. The junction had 11 bases not matched to a gene; V was cut back by 4 bases and J by 3 bases. CDR1 is LGHNA and CDR2 is YNFKEQ in the germline V gene. The length of the CDR3 is 17 residues. In DNA form, the CDR3 reads TGTGCCAGCAGCCTGCGGACCGGGACTAGCGGCGACTACGAGCAGTACTTC. Amino acids: CASSLRTGTSGDYEQYF.

The chain joins TRBV18 to TRBJ1-5; TRBD1 might be the D (6 bases). The CDR3 runs to 15 residues. Germline CDR1 reads KGHSH; CDR2 reads LQKENI. V gave up 3 bases and J gave up 11 bases, with 20 bases separating them. Here the CDR3 reads CASSPSQGGTGAQHF. CDR3 nucleotide sequence: TGTGCCAGCTCACCCTCACAGGGCGGAACCGGAGCCCAGCATTTT.

This clone occurred once. The rearrangement links TRBV27 to TRBJ2-5; unclear D gene. There are 15 residues in the CDR3. Trimming left V 3 bases short and J 1 base short, with 12 bases between. From germline, CDR1 is MNHEY and CDR2 SMNVEV (reference sequence). The CDR3 nucleotides read TGTGCCAGCAGTTTGGTTGGGGTGGGCCAAGAGACCCAGTACTTC. Its translation is CASSLVGVGQETQYF.

This chain uses TRBV4-1 with TRBJ2-3; tentative D call: TRBD2 (6 bases). The V gene lost 1 base and the J gene lost 1 base, with 18 bases spanning the gap. There are 18 residues in the CDR3. Germline CDR1 MGHRA, CDR2 YSYEKL. CDR3 region: CASSQVPKVPSGTDTQYF. For the CDR3, the DNA is TGCGCCAGCAGCCAAGTTCCCAAAGTTCCTAGCGGCACAGATACGCAGTATTTT.